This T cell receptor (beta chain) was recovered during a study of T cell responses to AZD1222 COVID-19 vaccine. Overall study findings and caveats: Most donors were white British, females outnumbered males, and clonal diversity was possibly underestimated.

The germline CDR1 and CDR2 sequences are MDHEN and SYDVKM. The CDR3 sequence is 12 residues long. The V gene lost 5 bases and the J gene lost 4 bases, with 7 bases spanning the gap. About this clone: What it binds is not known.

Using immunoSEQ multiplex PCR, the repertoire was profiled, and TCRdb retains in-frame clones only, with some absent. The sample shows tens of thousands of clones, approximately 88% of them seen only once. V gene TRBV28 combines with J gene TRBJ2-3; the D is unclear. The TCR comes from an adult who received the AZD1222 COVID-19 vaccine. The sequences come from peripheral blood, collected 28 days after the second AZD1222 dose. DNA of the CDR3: TGTGCCAGCAGTGGTCGAGCAGATACGCAGTATTTT. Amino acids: CASSGRADTQYF.